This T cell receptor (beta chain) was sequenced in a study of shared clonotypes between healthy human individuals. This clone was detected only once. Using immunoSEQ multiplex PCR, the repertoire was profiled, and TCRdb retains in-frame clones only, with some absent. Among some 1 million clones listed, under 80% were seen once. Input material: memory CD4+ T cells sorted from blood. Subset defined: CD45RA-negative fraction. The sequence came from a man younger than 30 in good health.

The CDR3 spells CSVSQATDTQYF. The CDR3 coding sequence is TGCAGCGTTTCCCAGGCTACAGATACGCAGTATTTT. The genes are TRBV29-1 and TRBJ2-3; D ambiguous. Trimming took off 5 bases at V and 3 bases at J, with 9 bases between the two ends. The CDR3 has 12 amino acids. Germline assignment: CDR1 SQVTM and CDR2 ANQGSEA.